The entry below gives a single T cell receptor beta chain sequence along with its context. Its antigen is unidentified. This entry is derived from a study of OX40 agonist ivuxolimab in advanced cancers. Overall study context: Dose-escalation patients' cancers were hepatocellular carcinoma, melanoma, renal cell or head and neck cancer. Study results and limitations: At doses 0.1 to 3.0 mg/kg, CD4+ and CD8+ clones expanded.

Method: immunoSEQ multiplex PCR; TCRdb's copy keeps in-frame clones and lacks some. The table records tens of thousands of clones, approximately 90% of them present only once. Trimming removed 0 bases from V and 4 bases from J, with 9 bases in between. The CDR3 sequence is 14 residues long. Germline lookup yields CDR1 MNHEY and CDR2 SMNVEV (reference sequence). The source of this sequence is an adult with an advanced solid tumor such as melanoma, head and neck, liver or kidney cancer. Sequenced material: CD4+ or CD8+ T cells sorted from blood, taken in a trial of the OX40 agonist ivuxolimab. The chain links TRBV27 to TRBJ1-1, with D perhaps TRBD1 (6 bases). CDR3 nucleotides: TGTGCCAGCAGTTTATCGGCCAGGGGCACTGAAGCTTTCTTT. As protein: CASSLSARGTEAFF.